The rows below give T cell receptor beta chains drawn from one sample of a study of technical replicates of blood from four donors. Profiling relied on immunoSEQ multiplex PCR, and the TCRdb table lists in-frame clones only, not all of them. The sample has tens of thousands of clones; just over 90% are singletons. Material for sequencing was PBMCs. Every receptor here comes from a human donor in good health. Some clones in this sample may be carry-over from other donors' samples. CDR3s include the opening cysteine and the closing phenylalanine or tryptophan. The order of the fields is V gene, clone size, J gene, D gene, CDR3 protein, CDR3 DNA. The D gene is left open where the match is weak. Expanded clones get a size class; other rows say once, few or many, or leave the size out.

v_gene: TRBV6-5
abundance: -
j_gene: TRBJ1-2
d_gene: TRBD1
CDR3aa: CASSWDSYGYTF
CDR3nt: TGTGCCAGCAGTTGGGACAGCTATGGCTACACCTTC

v_gene: TRBV7-8
abundance: -
j_gene: TRBJ1-1
d_gene: -
CDR3aa: CASSLNPRNTEAFF
CDR3nt: TGTGCCAGCAGCTTAAACCCCAGGAACACTGAAGCTTTCTTT

v_gene: TRBV9
abundance: -
j_gene: TRBJ1-5
d_gene: -
CDR3aa: CASSAGTGGISNQPQHF
CDR3nt: TGTGCCAGCAGCGCTGGGACTGGGGGAATAAGCAATCAGCCCCAGCATTTT

v_gene: TRBV19
abundance: -
j_gene: TRBJ2-7
d_gene: TRBD1
CDR3aa: CASRDRTGGVYEQYF
CDR3nt: TGTGCCAGTCGTGACCGGACAGGGGGAGTCTACGAGCAGTACTTC

v_gene: TRBV7-3
abundance: -
j_gene: TRBJ2-1
d_gene: -
CDR3aa: CASSDYVGGLGNEQFF
CDR3nt: TGTGCCAGCAGCGACTACGTGGGGGGGCTTGGCAATGAGCAGTTCTTC

v_gene: TRBV27
abundance: once
j_gene: TRBJ2-5
d_gene: -
CDR3aa: CASRSWTEETQYF
CDR3nt: TGTGCCAGCAGGAGCTGGACAGAAGAGACCCAGTACTTC

v_gene: TRBV2
abundance: -
j_gene: TRBJ1-3
d_gene: -
CDR3aa: CASSADGGSGNTIYF
CDR3nt: TGTGCCAGCAGTGCGGACGGAGGCTCTGGAAACACCATATATTTT

v_gene: TRBV7-3
abundance: -
j_gene: TRBJ2-3
d_gene: TRBD2
CDR3aa: CASSLNAGVLDTQYF
CDR3nt: TGTGCCAGCAGCTTAAATGCGGGAGTATTAGATACGCAGTATTTT

v_gene: TRBV30
abundance: few
j_gene: TRBJ1-1
d_gene: -
CDR3aa: CAWRVEGPEAFF
CDR3nt: TGTGCCTGGAGGGTCGAGGGCCCTGAAGCTTTCTTT

v_gene: TRBV19
abundance: -
j_gene: TRBJ1-2
d_gene: TRBD1
CDR3aa: CASRTGQGNGYTF
CDR3nt: TGTGCCAGTAGGACAGGACAGGGGAATGGCTACACCTTC

v_gene: TRBV9
abundance: -
j_gene: TRBJ2-7
d_gene: TRBD2
CDR3aa: CASSVGTSVKVPPEQYF
CDR3nt: TGTGCCAGCAGCGTAGGGACTAGCGTTAAGGTACCTCCCGAGCAGTACTTC

v_gene: TRBV4-2
abundance: -
j_gene: TRBJ2-1
d_gene: TRBD2
CDR3aa: CASSPNGREQFF
CDR3nt: TGTGCCAGCAGCCCAAACGGGAGGGAGCAGTTCTTC

v_gene: TRBV2
abundance: -
j_gene: TRBJ1-2
d_gene: TRBD1
CDR3aa: CASSNGQGYGYTF
CDR3nt: TGTGCCAGCAGTAATGGACAGGGGTACGGCTACACCTTC

v_gene: TRBV7-6
abundance: -
j_gene: TRBJ2-7
d_gene: TRBD1
CDR3aa: CASSLDRDRGLGYEQYF
CDR3nt: TGTGCCAGCAGCTTAGATCGGGACAGGGGGCTAGGATACGAGCAGTACTTC

v_gene: TRBV19
abundance: -
j_gene: TRBJ2-5
d_gene: TRBD2
CDR3aa: CASSRAGGGEETQYF
CDR3nt: TGTGCCAGTAGTAGGGCGGGAGGCGGGGAAGAGACCCAGTACTTC

v_gene: TRBV7-3
abundance: -
j_gene: TRBJ2-4
d_gene: TRBD2
CDR3aa: CAPQTPGTSRNIQYF
CDR3nt: TGTGCCCCGCAAACCCCCGGGACTAGCAGAAACATTCAGTACTTC

v_gene: TRBV9
abundance: -
j_gene: TRBJ2-3
d_gene: -
CDR3aa: CASSGTIPSTDTQYF
CDR3nt: TGTGCCAGCAGCGGGACTATCCCTAGCACAGATACGCAGTATTTT

v_gene: TRBV9
abundance: -
j_gene: TRBJ2-6
d_gene: -
CDR3aa: CASSGTGRPSGANVLTF
CDR3nt: TGTGCCAGCAGCGGGACTGGACGGCCCTCTGGGGCCAACGTCCTGACTTTC

v_gene: TRBV18
abundance: -
j_gene: TRBJ2-5
d_gene: -
CDR3aa: CASSPGFGTQYF
CDR3nt: TGTGCCAGCTCACCGGGCTTTGGGACCCAGTACTTC

v_gene: TRBV7-9
abundance: -
j_gene: TRBJ2-3
d_gene: -
CDR3aa: CASSLTGEGTQYF
CDR3nt: TGTGCCAGCAGCTTGACAGGCGAGGGTACGCAGTATTTT

v_gene: TRBV18
abundance: -
j_gene: TRBJ1-6
d_gene: -
CDR3aa: CASSSDSFRAPLHF
CDR3nt: TGTGCCAGCTCATCTGACAGTTTTAGGGCACCCCTCCACTTT

v_gene: TRBV4-2
abundance: -
j_gene: TRBJ1-3
d_gene: -
CDR3aa: CASSQDRGGDRNTIYF
CDR3nt: TGTGCCAGCAGCCAAGATCGAGGGGGGGATAGAAACACCATATATTTT

v_gene: TRBV2
abundance: -
j_gene: TRBJ1-1
d_gene: -
CDR3aa: CARTGLGNTEAFF
CDR3nt: TGTGCCAGAACAGGGTTGGGGAACACTGAAGCTTTCTTT

v_gene: TRBV7-8
abundance: -
j_gene: TRBJ2-5
d_gene: -
CDR3aa: CASSFGEGLRETQYF
CDR3nt: TGTGCCAGCAGCTTTGGAGAAGGACTAAGAGAGACCCAGTACTTC

v_gene: TRBV30
abundance: -
j_gene: TRBJ1-6
d_gene: -
CDR3aa: CAWSVAAAGSSPLHF
CDR3nt: TGTGCCTGGAGTGTCGCCGCGGCGGGGAGTTCACCCCTCCACTTT

v_gene: TRBV4-3
abundance: -
j_gene: TRBJ2-1
d_gene: TRBD2
CDR3aa: CASSQATSGNTPYNEQFF
CDR3nt: TGCGCCAGCAGCCAAGCGACTAGCGGGAATACCCCCTACAATGAGCAGTTCTTC

v_gene: TRBV6-5
abundance: -
j_gene: TRBJ2-7
d_gene: -
CDR3aa: CASRETATDDEQYF
CDR3nt: TGTGCCAGCAGAGAGACAGCTACTGATGACGAGCAGTACTTC

v_gene: TRBV7-2
abundance: -
j_gene: TRBJ2-2
d_gene: TRBD1
CDR3aa: CASRGDSNTGELFF
CDR3nt: TGTGCCAGCAGGGGGGACAGTAACACCGGGGAGCTGTTTTTT

v_gene: TRBV27
abundance: -
j_gene: TRBJ1-6
d_gene: -
CDR3aa: CASSSTSWEGSPLHF
CDR3nt: TGTGCCAGCAGTTCCACCTCTTGGGAGGGTTCACCCCTCCACTTT

v_gene: TRBV18
abundance: -
j_gene: TRBJ1-3
d_gene: -
CDR3aa: CASLSVVSGNTIYF
CDR3nt: TGTGCCAGCCTCTCGGTTGTCTCTGGAAACACCATATATTTT

v_gene: TRBV5-4
abundance: -
j_gene: TRBJ2-3
d_gene: -
CDR3aa: CASSAGTDTQYF
CDR3nt: TGTGCCAGCAGCGCAGGCACAGATACGCAGTATTTT

v_gene: TRBV7-8
abundance: -
j_gene: TRBJ2-5
d_gene: -
CDR3aa: CAVAGRETQYF
CDR3nt: TGTGCCGTGGCGGGGAGGGAGACCCAGTACTTC

v_gene: TRBV11-3
abundance: -
j_gene: TRBJ2-2
d_gene: -
CDR3aa: CASSSLWNTGELFF
CDR3nt: TGTGCCAGCAGCTCCCTGTGGAACACCGGGGAGCTGTTTTTT

v_gene: TRBV6-5
abundance: -
j_gene: TRBJ2-1
d_gene: -
CDR3aa: CASSYSGGAGYNEQFF
CDR3nt: TGTGCCAGCAGTTACTCGGGCGGGGCCGGGTACAATGAGCAGTTCTTC

v_gene: TRBV29-1
abundance: -
j_gene: TRBJ2-1
d_gene: -
CDR3aa: CSVPAFNEQFF
CDR3nt: TGCAGCGTTCCAGCGTTCAATGAGCAGTTCTTC

v_gene: TRBV5-4
abundance: -
j_gene: TRBJ2-7
d_gene: -
CDR3aa: CASSSDFRELRF
CDR3nt: TGTGCCAGCAGCTCGGACTTCCGGGAGCTTCGCTTC

v_gene: TRBV4-2
abundance: -
j_gene: TRBJ2-5
d_gene: TRBD2
CDR3aa: CASSQVGSGLEETQYF
CDR3nt: TGTGCCAGCAGCCAAGTGGGCTCGGGACTAGAAGAGACCCAGTACTTC

v_gene: TRBV30
abundance: -
j_gene: TRBJ1-3
d_gene: TRBD1
CDR3aa: CAWSVWGGQGRSTIYF
CDR3nt: TGTGCCTGGAGTGTATGGGGGGGACAGGGAAGGAGCACCATATATTTT

v_gene: TRBV29-1
abundance: -
j_gene: TRBJ2-5
d_gene: TRBD2
CDR3aa: CSGGGTSGQETQYF
CDR3nt: TGCAGCGGCGGAGGGACTAGCGGGCAAGAGACCCAGTACTTC

v_gene: TRBV25-1
abundance: -
j_gene: TRBJ2-7
d_gene: -
CDR3aa: CASSESSEQYF
CDR3nt: TGTGCCAGCAGTGAATCGTCCGAGCAGTACTTC

v_gene: TRBV7-9
abundance: -
j_gene: TRBJ1-2
d_gene: TRBD1
CDR3aa: CASSVLTGGLYGYTF
CDR3nt: TGTGCCAGCAGCGTATTGACAGGGGGGCTCTATGGCTACACCTTC